The 14 T cell receptor beta chains in this list originate from one sample, sequenced in a study of beta chain features in type 1 diabetes. Reverse transcription of all isolated RNA meant that expressed TCRB transcripts were sequenced. Profiled with immunoSEQ multiplex PCR; TCRdb holds only in-frame clones, not every one. The table shows more than 150,000 clones, with approximately 13% occurring only once. Sequenced material: central memory CD4+ T cells from blood. These receptors were taken from a woman aged 18-29 years in good health.

The sample holds a few counts of this clone. The chain recombines TRBV9 with TRBJ1-1; 12 positions agree with TRBD1. V shed 3 bases, J shed 5 bases, and the junction held 8 bases outside the gene matches. Germline CDR1 SGDLS, CDR2 YYNGEE. The CDR3 is 16 residues long. CDR3 nucleotide sequence: TGTGCCAGCAGCGAAGGGGACAGGGGGCGCCGGACTGAAGCTTTCTTT. Translating it yields CASSEGDRGRRTEAFF.

There are a few counts of this clone. The J gene is TRBJ2-3, the V gene TRBV7-2; D is uncertain. The CDR3 runs to 13 residues. The germline V and J ends were trimmed by 0 bases and 6 bases, with 7 bases remaining between them. From germline, CDR1 is SGHTA and CDR2 FQGNSA. In nucleotides, the CDR3 is TGTGCCAGCAGCTTAGCTCAGTTCGATACGCAGTATTTT. The encoded protein is CASSLAQFDTQYF.

This clone was detected only a few times. This chain connects TRBV4-2 to TRBJ2-7; no definite D call. The CDR3 has 14 residues. Trimming took 0 bases from V and 3 from J, leaving 9 bases between them. CDR1 LGHNA and CDR2 YNFKEQ come from the germline V gene. The CDR3 protein is CASSQDTSGYEQYF. In DNA, the CDR3 is TGTGCCAGCAGCCAAGATACCTCGGGCTACGAGCAGTACTTC.

The gene calls are TRBV5-6 and TRBJ2-1; 7 nucleotides line up with TRBD1. Germline CDR1 and CDR2: SGHDT and YYEEEE. CDR3 length equals 17 residues. Unmatched junction bases numbered 12, after V lost 2 bases and J lost 4 bases. This CDR3 is CASSFRPRTGPYNEQFF. The CDR3 nucleotides read TGTGCCAGCAGCTTCAGGCCCCGGACAGGCCCTTACAATGAGCAGTTCTTC.

This clone was counted only a few times. CDR3 amino acids: CASSVRVRTDTQYF. CDR3 nucleotide sequence: TGCGCCAGCAGCGTCAGGGTCCGCACAGATACGCAGTATTTT. The rearrangement links TRBV5-1 to TRBJ2-3; D perhaps matches TRBD1 (5 bases). Between the trimmed V and J ends, which lost 4 bases and 1 base, there was a span of 10 bases. Germline loops: CDR1 SGHRS, CDR2 YFSETQ. The CDR3 runs 14 residues.

The rearrangement joins TRBV7-9 to TRBJ2-1; 7 bases map to TRBD1. V dropped 6 bases and J dropped 9; count of bases not matched to a gene: 8. This CDR3 has 13 amino acids. CDR1 and CDR2 (germline): SEHNR, FQNEAQ (reference sequence). The CDR3 region is CASSPGTEGEQFF. The CDR3 nucleotides read TGTGCCAGCAGTCCCGGGACAGAGGGTGAGCAGTTCTTC.

This rearrangement joins TRBV6-1 to TRBJ1-1, with 7 bases lining up with TRBD1. The germline CDR1 and CDR2 sequences are MNHNS and SASEGT. The CDR3 is 14 residues long. The V segment lost 7 bases and the J segment 2 bases; nucleotides outside the gene matches: 7. In nucleotides, the CDR3 is TGTGCCAGCAACCCCGACAGGGTTAACACTGAAGCTTTCTTT. Amino acids: CASNPDRVNTEAFF.

The chain joins TRBV28 to TRBJ2-7; tentatively, D is TRBD1 (6 bases). The CDR3 is made up of 15 amino acids. Germline V gene data show CDR1 as MDHEN and CDR2 as SYDVKM. Trimming removed 3 bases from V and 3 bases from J, with 15 bases in between. CDR3 loop: CASSFAGQGSYEQYF. CDR3 DNA: TGTGCCAGCAGTTTTGCAGGTCAGGGGAGCTACGAGCAGTACTTC.

V is TRBV9 and J is TRBJ2-2, with unresolved D. CDR3 size: 14 residues. V lost 0 bases, J lost 2 bases, and 5 bases lay in between. Germline assignment: CDR1 SGDLS and CDR2 YYNGEE. The CDR3, as DNA: TGTGCCAGCAGCGTAGAACTCAACACCGGGGAGCTGTTTTTT. This encodes CASSVELNTGELFF.

By sample share, this clone is medium-sized. V is TRBV29-1 and J is TRBJ1-2, with 8 bases matching TRBD1. Per germline, CDR1 SQVTM and CDR2 ANQGSEA. V lost 8 bases, J lost 8 bases, and 7 bases stayed unmatched. The CDR3 is made up of 11 amino acids. The CDR3 bases are TGCAGCTCTCGGACAGGGCAGGGCTACACCTTC. It yields the protein CSSRTGQGYTF. Complete variable domain (other parts from reference TRBV29-1 and TRBJ1-2): SAVISQKPSRDICQRGTSLTIQCQVDSQVTMMFWYRQQPGQSLTLIATANQGSEATYESGFVIDKFPISRPNLTFSTLTVSNMSPEDSSIYLCSSRTGQGYTFGSGTRLTVV.

This clone was seen only a few times. The chain has TRBV5-6 and TRBJ2-6, with a tentative D call TRBD2 (6 bases). CDR3 length: 15 residues. Germline loops: CDR1 SGHDT, CDR2 YYEEEE. V was shortened by 4 bases and J by 5 bases, with 13 bases between the two germline ends. The CDR3 sequence: CASSQREARANVLTF. The CDR3 DNA reads as TGTGCCAGCAGCCAGAGGGAGGCGAGGGCCAACGTCCTGACTTTC. The full variable domain, rest sourced from reference TRBV5-6 and TRBJ2-6, is DAGVTQSPTHLIKTRGQQVTLRCSPKSGHDTVSWYQQALGQGPQFIFQYYEEEERQRGNFPDRFSGHQFPNYSSELNVNALLLGDSALYLCASSQREARANVLTFGAGSRLTVL.

This clone turned up a few times. J is TRBJ1-4 and V is TRBV9; D call uncertain. V dropped 0 bases and J dropped 3 bases, with 12 bases sitting between them. CDR1 and CDR2 (germline): SGDLS, YYNGEE. The CDR3 covers 16 residues. CDR3 sequence (DNA): TGTGCCAGCAGCGTAGGAGCGGGAAACGCTAATGAAAAACTGTTTTTT. Its translation is CASSVGAGNANEKLFF.

This clone has a handful of counts. The chain recombines TRBV10-1 with TRBJ2-2; D perhaps matches TRBD2 (5 bases). V gave up 6 bases and J gave up 4 bases, with 12 bases separating them. The CDR3 sequence is 14 residues long. Germline V gives CDR1 WNHNN, CDR2 SYGVQD (reference sequence). CDR3 protein: CASRLDGTTGELFF. The CDR3 DNA sequence: TGCGCCAGCAGACTAGACGGTACCACCGGGGAGCTGTTTTTT.

This clone has more than one count but fewer than ten. The V call is TRBV7-9, the J call TRBJ1-5, with D unclear. There are 13 residues in the CDR3. Trimming took off 7 bases at V and 11 bases at J, with 18 bases between the two ends. Per germline, CDR1 SEHNR and CDR2 FQNEAQ (reference sequence). For the CDR3, the DNA is TGTGCCAGCACCGGGGTGGTGGGTGAGGCCCAGCATTTT. This translates into CASTGVVGEAQHF.